This TCR beta chain was found in a study of early T cells in non-severe SARS-CoV-2 infection. Study overall: Chains from this unsorted whole-blood bulk RNA could not be paired.

With 1 base removed from V and 6 bases from J, the gap between germline ends came to 10 bases. CDR3 size: 15 residues. The germline V gene encodes CDR1 LGHNA and CDR2 YSLEER. In this sample, this clonotype turned up many times. A single record per CDR3 protein comes from TCRdb applying MiXCR to the 5' RACE reads. The data show approximately 28,000 distinct CDR3 sequences, 5% to 6.5% seen once. The specimen was whole blood, collected at baseline. The sequence was obtained from an adult who was a healthcare worker with PCR-confirmed SARS-CoV-2 infection or an uninfected control (not recorded which). The chain is built from TRBV4-3 and TRBJ1-6, with D possibly being TRBD1 (6 bases). As DNA, the CDR3 is TGCGCCAGCAGCCAAGGGACAGCAATTAATTCACCCCTCCACTTT. Protein sequence: CASSQGTAINSPLHF.